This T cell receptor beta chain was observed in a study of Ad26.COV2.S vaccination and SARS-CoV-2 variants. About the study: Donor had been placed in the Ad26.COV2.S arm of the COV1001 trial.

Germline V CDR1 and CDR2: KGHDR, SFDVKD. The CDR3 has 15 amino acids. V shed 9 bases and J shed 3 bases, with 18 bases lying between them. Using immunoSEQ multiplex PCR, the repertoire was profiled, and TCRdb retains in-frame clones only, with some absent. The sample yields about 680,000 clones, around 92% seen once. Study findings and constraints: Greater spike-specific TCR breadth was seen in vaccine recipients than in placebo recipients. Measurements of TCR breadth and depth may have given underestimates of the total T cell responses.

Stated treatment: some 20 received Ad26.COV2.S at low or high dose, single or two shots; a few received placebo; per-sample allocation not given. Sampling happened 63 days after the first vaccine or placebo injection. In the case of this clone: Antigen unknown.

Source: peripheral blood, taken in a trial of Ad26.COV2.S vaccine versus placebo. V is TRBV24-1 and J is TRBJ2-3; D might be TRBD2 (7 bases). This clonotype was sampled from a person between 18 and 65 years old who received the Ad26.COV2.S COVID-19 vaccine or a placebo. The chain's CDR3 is CATQEQGGGTDTQYF. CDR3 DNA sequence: TGTGCCACCCAAGAGCAGGGAGGGGGAACAGATACGCAGTATTTT.